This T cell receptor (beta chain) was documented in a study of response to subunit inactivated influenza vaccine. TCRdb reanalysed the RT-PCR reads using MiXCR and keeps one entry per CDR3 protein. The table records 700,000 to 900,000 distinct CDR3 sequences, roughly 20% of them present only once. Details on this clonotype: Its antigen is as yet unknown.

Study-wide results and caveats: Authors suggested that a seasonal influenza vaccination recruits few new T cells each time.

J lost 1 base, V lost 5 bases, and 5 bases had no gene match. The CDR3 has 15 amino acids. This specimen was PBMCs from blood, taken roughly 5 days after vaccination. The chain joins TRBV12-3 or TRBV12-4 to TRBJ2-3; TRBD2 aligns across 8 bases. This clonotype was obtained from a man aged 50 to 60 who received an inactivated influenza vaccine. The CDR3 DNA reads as TGTGCCAGCAGTGGATCGGGGGGGCGCACAGATACGCAGTATTTT. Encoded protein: CASSGSGGRTDTQYF.